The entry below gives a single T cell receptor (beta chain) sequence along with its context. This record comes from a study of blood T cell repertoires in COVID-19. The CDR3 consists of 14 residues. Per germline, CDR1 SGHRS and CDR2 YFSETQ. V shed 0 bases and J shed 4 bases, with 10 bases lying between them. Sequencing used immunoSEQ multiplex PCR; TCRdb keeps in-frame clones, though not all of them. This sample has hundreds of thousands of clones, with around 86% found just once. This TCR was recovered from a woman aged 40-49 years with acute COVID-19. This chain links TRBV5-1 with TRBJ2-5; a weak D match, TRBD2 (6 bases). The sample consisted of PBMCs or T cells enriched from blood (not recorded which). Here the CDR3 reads CASSLAGDSETQYF. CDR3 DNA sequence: TGCGCCAGCAGCTTGGCCGGGGACTCAGAGACCCAGTACTTC.